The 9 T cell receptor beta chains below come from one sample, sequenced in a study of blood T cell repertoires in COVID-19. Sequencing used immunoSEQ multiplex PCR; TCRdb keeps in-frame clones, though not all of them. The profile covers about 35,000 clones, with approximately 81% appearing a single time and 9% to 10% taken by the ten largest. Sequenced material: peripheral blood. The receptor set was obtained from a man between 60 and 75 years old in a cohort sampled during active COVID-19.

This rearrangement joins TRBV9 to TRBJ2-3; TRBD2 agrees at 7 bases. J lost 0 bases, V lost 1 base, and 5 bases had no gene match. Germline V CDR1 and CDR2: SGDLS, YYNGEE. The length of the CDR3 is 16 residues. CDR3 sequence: CASSVRSGESTDTQYF. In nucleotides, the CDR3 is TGTGCCAGCAGCGTAAGGAGCGGGGAAAGCACAGATACGCAGTATTTT.

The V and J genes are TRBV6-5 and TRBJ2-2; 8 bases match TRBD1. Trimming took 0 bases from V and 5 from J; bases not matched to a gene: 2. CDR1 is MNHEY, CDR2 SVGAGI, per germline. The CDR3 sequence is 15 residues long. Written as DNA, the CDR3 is TGTGCCAGCAGTTACTCGAGACAGGGGACCGGGGAGCTGTTTTTT. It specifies CASSYSRQGTGELFF.

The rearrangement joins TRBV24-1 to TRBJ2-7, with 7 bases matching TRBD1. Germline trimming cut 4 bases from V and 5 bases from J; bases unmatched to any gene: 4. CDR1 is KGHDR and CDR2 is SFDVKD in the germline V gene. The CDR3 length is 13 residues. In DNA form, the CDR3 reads TGTGCCACCAGTGACGGTACAGGGGACGAGCAGTACTTC. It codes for CATSDGTGDEQYF.

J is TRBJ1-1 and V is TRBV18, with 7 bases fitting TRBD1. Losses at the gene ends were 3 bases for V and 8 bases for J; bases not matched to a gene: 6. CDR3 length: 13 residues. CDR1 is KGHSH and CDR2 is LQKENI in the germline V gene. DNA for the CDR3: TGTGCCAGCTCACCGGACAGGCTGAGAGAAGCTTTCTTT. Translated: CASSPDRLREAFF.

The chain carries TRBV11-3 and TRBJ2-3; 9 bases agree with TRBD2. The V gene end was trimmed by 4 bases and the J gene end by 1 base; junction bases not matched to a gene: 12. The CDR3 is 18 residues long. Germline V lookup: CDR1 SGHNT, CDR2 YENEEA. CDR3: CASSSLERLAGRTDTQYF. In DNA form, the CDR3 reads TGTGCCAGCAGCTCTCTAGAGCGGCTAGCGGGGCGCACAGATACGCAGTATTTT.

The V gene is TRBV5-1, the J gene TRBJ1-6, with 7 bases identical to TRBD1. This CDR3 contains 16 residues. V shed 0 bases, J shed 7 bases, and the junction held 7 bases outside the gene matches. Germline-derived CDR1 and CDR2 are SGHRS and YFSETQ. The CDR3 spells CASSLGQGLGNSPLHF. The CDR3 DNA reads TGCGCCAGCAGCTTGGGACAGGGACTTGGGAATTCACCCCTCCACTTT.

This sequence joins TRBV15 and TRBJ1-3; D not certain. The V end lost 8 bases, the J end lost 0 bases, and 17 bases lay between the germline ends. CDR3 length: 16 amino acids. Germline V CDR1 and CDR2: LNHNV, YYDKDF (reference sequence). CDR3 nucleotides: TGTGCCACCCAAGCGGGCCTCCAGAGCTCTGGAAACACCATATATTTT. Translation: CATQAGLQSSGNTIYF.

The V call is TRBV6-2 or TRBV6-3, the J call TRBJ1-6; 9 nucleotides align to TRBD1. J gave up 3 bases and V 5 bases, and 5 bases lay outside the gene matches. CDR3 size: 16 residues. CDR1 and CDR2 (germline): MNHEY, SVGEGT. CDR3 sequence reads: CASSRDRVVYNSPLHF. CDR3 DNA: TGTGCCAGCAGTCGGGACAGGGTGGTCTATAATTCACCCCTCCACTTT.

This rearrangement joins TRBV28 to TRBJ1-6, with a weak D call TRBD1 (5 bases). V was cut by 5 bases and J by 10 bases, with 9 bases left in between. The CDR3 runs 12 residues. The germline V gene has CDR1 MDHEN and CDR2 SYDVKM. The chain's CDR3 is CASSPGGSPLHF. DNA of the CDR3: TGTGCCAGCAGTCCCGGGGGATCACCCCTCCACTTT.